The text below deals with one T cell receptor beta chain. Its antigen is not known. Assay: immunoSEQ multiplex PCR; the TCRdb copy retains only in-frame clones and omits some. This sample carries around 100,000 clones, roughly 84% of them seen once, and the ten largest clones take about 16%. This entry belongs to a study of Ad26.COV2.S vaccination and SARS-CoV-2 variants. Study-wide results and caveats: Vaccinees and placebo recipients showed similar non-spike TCR breadth. Vaccine recipients posted higher spike-specific TCR breadth than their placebo counterparts.

V shed 0 bases and J shed 1 base, with 8 bases lying between them. The V gene's germline CDR1 is SGHRS and CDR2 YFSETQ. CDR3 length: 15 amino acids. The rearrangement joins TRBV5-1 to TRBJ2-1, with D hard to call. This sample comprised peripheral blood, obtained after recovery from COVID-19. The sequence derives from a human donor who had recovered from COVID-19. Here the CDR3 DNA reads TGCGCCAGCAGCTTGGAAGGCGGTTCCTACAATGAGCAGTTCTTC. This codes for CASSLEGGSYNEQFF.